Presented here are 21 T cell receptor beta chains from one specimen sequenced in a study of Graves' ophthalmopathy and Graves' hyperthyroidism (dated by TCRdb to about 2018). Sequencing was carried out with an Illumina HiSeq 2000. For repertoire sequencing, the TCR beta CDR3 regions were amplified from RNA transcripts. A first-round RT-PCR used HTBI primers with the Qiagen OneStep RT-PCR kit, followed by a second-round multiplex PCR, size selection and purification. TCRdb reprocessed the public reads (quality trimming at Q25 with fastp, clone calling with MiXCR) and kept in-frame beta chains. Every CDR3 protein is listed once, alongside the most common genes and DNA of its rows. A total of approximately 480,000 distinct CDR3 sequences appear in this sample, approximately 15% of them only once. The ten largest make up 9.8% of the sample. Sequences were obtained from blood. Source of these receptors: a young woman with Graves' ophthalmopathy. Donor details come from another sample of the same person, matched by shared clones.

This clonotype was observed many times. Written as DNA, the CDR3 is TGTGCCAGCAGTGAAGCGCCAGGGAGTACCTACGAGCAGTACTTC. It encodes CASSEAPGSTYEQYF. This rearrangement joins TRBV2 to TRBJ2-7; perhaps D is TRBD1 or TRBD2 (5 bases each). The CDR3 runs 15 residues. V dropped 0 bases and J dropped 2 bases, with 11 bases sitting between them. Germline V gene lookup returns CDR1 SNHLY and CDR2 FYNNEI.

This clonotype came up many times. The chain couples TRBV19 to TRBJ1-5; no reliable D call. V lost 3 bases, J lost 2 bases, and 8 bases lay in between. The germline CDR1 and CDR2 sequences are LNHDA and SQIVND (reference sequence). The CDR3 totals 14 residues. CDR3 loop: CASSIPLGNQPQHF. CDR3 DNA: TGTGCCAGTAGTATTCCACTCGGCAATCAGCCCCAGCATTTT.

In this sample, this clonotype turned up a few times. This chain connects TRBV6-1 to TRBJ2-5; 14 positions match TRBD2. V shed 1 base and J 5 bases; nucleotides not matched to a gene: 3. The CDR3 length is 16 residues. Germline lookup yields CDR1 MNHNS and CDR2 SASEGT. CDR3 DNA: TGTGCCAGCAGTGAAGGGACTAGCGGGGGGCTGGAGACCCAGTACTTC. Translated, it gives CASSEGTSGGLETQYF.

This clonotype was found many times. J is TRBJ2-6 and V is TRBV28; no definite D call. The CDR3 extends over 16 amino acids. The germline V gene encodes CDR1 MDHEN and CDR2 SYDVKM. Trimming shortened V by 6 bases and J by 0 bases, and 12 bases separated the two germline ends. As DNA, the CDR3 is TGTGCCAGCAGCATTCGGGTCTTCTCTGGGGCCAACGTCCTGACTTTC. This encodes CASSIRVFSGANVLTF.

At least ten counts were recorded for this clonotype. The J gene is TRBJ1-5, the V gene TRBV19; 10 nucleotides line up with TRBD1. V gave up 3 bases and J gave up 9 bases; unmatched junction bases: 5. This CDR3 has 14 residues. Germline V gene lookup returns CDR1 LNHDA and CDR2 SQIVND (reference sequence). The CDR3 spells CASSIKTGGGPQHF. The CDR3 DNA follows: TGTGCCAGTAGTATCAAGACAGGGGGCGGGCCCCAGCATTTT.

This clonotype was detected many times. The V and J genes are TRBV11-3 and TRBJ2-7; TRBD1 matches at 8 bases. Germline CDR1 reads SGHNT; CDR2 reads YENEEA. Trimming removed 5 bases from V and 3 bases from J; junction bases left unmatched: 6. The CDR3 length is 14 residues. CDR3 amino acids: CASSPGTGDYEQYF. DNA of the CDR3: TGTGCCAGCAGCCCAGGGACAGGAGACTACGAGCAGTACTTC.

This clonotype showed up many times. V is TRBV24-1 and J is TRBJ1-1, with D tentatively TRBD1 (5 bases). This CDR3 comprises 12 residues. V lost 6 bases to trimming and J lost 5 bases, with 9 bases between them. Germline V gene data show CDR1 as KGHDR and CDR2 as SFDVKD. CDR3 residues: CATSSGGTEAFF. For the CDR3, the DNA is TGTGCCACCAGTTCCGGGGGGACTGAAGCTTTCTTT.

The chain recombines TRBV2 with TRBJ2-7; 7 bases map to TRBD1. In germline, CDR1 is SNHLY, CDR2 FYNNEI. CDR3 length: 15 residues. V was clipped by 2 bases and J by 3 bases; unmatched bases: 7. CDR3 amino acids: CASSETQGEYYEQYF. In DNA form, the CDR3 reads TGTGCCAGCAGTGAAACCCAGGGGGAATACTACGAGCAGTACTTC. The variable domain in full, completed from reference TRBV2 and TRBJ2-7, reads EPEVTQTPSHQVTQMGQEVILRCVPISNHLYFYWYRQILGQKVEFLVSFYNNEISEKSEIFDDQFSVERPDGSNFTLKIRSTKLEDSAMYFCASSETQGEYYEQYFGPGTRLTVT.

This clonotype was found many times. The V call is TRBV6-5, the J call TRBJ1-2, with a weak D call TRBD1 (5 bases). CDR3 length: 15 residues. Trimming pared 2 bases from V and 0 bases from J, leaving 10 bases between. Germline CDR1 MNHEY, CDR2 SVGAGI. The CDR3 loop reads CASSYLRGANYGYTF. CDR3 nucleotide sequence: TGTGCCAGCAGTTACCTCCGGGGGGCTAACTATGGCTACACCTTC.

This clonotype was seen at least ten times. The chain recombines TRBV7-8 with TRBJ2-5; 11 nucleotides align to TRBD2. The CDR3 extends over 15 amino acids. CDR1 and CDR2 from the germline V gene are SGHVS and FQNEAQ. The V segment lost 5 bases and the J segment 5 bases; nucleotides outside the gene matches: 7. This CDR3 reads CASSATSGSLETQYF. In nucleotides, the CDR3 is TGTGCCAGCAGCGCAACTAGCGGGAGTTTGGAGACCCAGTACTTC. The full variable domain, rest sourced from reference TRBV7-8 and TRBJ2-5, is GAGVSQSPRYKVAKRGQDVALRCDPISGHVSLFWYQQALGQGPEFLTYFQNEAQLDKSGLPSDRFFAERPEGSVSTLKIQRTQQEDSAVYLCASSATSGSLETQYFGPGTRLLVL.

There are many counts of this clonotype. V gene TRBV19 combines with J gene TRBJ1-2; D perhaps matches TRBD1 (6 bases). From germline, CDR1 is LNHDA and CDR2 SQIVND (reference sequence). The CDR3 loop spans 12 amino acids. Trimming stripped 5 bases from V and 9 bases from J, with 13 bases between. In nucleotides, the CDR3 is TGTGCCAGTAGTGAGGGGGTGATCAGCTACACCTTC. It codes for CASSEGVISYTF.

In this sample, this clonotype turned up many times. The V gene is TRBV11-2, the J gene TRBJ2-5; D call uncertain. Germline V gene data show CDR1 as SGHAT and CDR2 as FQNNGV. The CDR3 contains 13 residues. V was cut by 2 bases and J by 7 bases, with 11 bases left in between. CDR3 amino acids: CASSLSRLVTQYF. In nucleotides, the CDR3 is TGTGCCAGCAGCTTATCTAGATTGGTGACCCAGTACTTC.

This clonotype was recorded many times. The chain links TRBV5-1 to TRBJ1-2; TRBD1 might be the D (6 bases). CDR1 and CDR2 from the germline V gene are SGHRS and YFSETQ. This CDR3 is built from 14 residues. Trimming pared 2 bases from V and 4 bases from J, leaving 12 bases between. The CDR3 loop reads CASSLMLDSYGYTF. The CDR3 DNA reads TGCGCCAGCAGCTTAATGTTGGACAGCTATGGCTACACCTTC.

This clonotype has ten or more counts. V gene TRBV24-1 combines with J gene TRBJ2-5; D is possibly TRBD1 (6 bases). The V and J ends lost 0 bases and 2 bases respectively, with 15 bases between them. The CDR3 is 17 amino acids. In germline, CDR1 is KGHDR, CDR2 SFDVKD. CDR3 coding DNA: TGTGCCACCAGTGATTTGAGTGGAGGACAGCAGCAAGAGACCCAGTACTTC. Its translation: CATSDLSGGQQQETQYF.

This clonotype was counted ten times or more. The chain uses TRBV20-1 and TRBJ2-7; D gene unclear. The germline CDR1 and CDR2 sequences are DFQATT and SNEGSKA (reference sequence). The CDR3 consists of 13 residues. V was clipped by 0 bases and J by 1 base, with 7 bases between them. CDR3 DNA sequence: TGCAGTGCTAGAGATGGTGATTCCTACGAGCAGTACTTC. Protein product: CSARDGDSYEQYF.

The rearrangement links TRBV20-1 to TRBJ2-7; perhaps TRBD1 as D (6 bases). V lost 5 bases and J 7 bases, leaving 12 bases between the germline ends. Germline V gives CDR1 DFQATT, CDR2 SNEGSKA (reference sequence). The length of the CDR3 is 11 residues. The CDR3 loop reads CSAGQPREQYF. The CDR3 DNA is TGCAGTGCTGGACAGCCCCGAGAGCAGTACTTC.

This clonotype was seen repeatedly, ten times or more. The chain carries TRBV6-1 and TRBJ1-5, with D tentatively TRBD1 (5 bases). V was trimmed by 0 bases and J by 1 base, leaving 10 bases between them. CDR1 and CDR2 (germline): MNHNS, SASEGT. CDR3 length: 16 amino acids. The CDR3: CASSEARGVSNQPQHF. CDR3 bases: TGTGCCAGCAGTGAAGCGCGGGGGGTAAGCAATCAGCCCCAGCATTTT.

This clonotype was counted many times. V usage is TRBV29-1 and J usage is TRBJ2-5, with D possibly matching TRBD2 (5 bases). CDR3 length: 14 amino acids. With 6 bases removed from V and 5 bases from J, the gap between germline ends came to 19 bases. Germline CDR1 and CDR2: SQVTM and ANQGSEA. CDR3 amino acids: CSVRTGREQETQYF. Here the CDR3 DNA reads TGCAGCGTGCGGACGGGAAGAGAACAGGAGACCCAGTACTTC. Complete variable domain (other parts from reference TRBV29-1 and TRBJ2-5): SAVISQKPSRDICQRGTSLTIQCQVDSQVTMMFWYRQQPGQSLTLIATANQGSEATYESGFVIDKFPISRPNLTFSTLTVSNMSPEDSSIYLCSVRTGREQETQYFGPGTRLLVL.

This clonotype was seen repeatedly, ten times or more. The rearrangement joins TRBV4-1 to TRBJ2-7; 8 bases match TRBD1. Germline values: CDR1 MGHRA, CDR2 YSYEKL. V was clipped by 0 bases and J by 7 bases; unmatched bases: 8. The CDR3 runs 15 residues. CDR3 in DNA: TGCGCCAGCAGCCAAGATCACGGACAGGGACGGGAGCAGTACTTC. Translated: CASSQDHGQGREQYF.

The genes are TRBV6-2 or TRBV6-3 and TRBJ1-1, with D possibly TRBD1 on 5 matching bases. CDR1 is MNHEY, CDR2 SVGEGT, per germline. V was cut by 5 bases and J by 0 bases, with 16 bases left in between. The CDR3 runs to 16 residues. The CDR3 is CASSGFRGSMNTEAFF. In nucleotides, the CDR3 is TGTGCCAGCAGTGGTTTTCGGGGCTCCATGAACACTGAAGCTTTCTTT.

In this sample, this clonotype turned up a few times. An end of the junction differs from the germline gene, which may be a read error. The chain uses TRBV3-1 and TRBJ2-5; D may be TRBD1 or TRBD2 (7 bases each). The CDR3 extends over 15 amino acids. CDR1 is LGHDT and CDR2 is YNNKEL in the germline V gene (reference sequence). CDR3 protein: CASSDTGEGAEAQYF. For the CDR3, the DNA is TGTGCCAGCAGCGACACAGGGGAGGGGGCAGAGGCCCAGTACTTC.